A single sample gave rise to the 18 T cell receptor beta chains below, sequenced in a study of shared clonotypes between healthy human individuals. Naive CD8 cells comprised CD45RO-negative, CCR7-positively selected cells, excluding terminally differentiated effector memory CD45RA+ cells. Clones were sequenced by immunoSEQ multiplex PCR, and TCRdb holds only the in-frame ones, with some missing. The sample carries about 2 million clones, about 95% recorded once. Sample: naive CD8+ T cells sorted from blood. The source of these receptors is a man aged 18 to 30 in good health.

J is TRBJ2-3 and V is TRBV6-5; D may be TRBD2 (7 bases). The V end lost 9 bases, the J end lost 4 bases, and 20 bases lay between the germline ends. CDR3 length: 15 amino acids. CDR1 and CDR2 from the germline V gene are MNHEY and SVGAGI. The DNA for the CDR3 is TGTGCCAGTAGGGGGGGGCCCCCTGGGTCAGATACGCAGTATTTT. This sequence encodes CASRGGPPGSDTQYF.

The chain combines TRBV2 with TRBJ2-3; tentatively, D is TRBD1 (6 bases). The CDR3 totals 14 residues. CDR1 and CDR2 (germline): SNHLY, FYNNEI. Trimming shortened V by 2 bases and J by 4 bases, and 10 bases separated the two germline ends. The CDR3: CASSEFWTADTQYF. The CDR3 nucleotides read TGTGCCAGCAGTGAATTTTGGACAGCAGATACGCAGTATTTT.

The chain recombines TRBV14 with TRBJ2-7, with D possibly being TRBD1 or TRBD2 (5 bases each). Between the trimmed V and J ends, which lost 3 bases and 3 bases, there was a span of 12 bases. This CDR3 comprises 14 residues. Per germline, CDR1 SGHDN and CDR2 FVKESK. The CDR3 region has the DNA TGTGCCAGCAGCCATGGGGGAGAACACTACGAGCAGTACTTC. Encoded protein: CASSHGGEHYEQYF. The whole variable domain, filled in from reference TRBV14 and TRBJ2-7, reads EAGVTQFPSHSVIEKGQTVTLRCDPISGHDNLYWYRRVMGKEIKFLLHFVKESKQDESGMPNNRFLAERTGGTYSTLKVQPAELEDSGVYFCASSHGGEHYEQYFGPGTRLTVT.

CDR3 bases: TGTGCCAGCAGCTTAGCGCTGGCAGGCCGCACAGATACGCAGTATTTT. Encoded protein: CASSLALAGRTDTQYF. The chain is built from TRBV11-2 and TRBJ2-3; the D is unclear. Germline loops: CDR1 SGHAT, CDR2 FQNNGV. Trimming left V 1 base short and J 1 base short, with 12 bases between. The CDR3 covers 16 residues. The whole variable domain, filled in from reference TRBV11-2 and TRBJ2-3, reads EAGVAQSPRYKIIEKRQSVAFWCNPISGHATLYWYQQILGQGPKLLIQFQNNGVVDDSQLPKDRFSAERLKGVDSTLKIQPAKLEDSAVYLCASSLALAGRTDTQYFGPGTRLTVL.

About this clone itself: Other DNA sequences from this sample encode an identical CDR3 as well. The V and J genes are TRBV4-1 and TRBJ2-2; the D is unclear. The CDR3 contains 14 residues. Per germline, CDR1 MGHRA and CDR2 YSYEKL. V lost 3 bases and J lost 0, with 5 bases in between. The chain's CDR3 is CASSQGSNTGELFF. DNA for the CDR3: TGCGCCAGCAGCCAGGGATCGAACACCGGGGAGCTGTTTTTT.

The rearrangement joins TRBV27 to TRBJ2-7; TRBD2 matches at 7 bases. Germline CDR1 is MNHEY and CDR2 is SMNVEV (reference sequence). The junction had 10 bases not matched to a gene; V was cut back by 2 bases and J by 6 bases. The CDR3 runs 15 residues. The CDR3, as DNA: TGTGCCAGCAGTTTAGTAGGGTCTAGCGGCCTCGAGCAGTACTTC. The encoded protein is CASSLVGSSGLEQYF.

The V call is TRBV9, the J call TRBJ2-7, with D tentatively TRBD2 (6 bases). Trimming shortened V by 3 bases and J by 2 bases, and 15 bases separated the two germline ends. Germline V lookup: CDR1 SGDLS, CDR2 YYNGEE. The CDR3 length is 15 residues. The CDR3 DNA is TGTGCCAGCAGCGAGGGGCCAGCGGGTCCCTACGAGCAGTACTTC. Amino acids: CASSEGPAGPYEQYF.

V gene TRBV5-4 combines with J gene TRBJ2-7; 7 positions match TRBD1. Trimming took 3 bases from V and 6 from J; bases not matched to a gene: 9. CDR1 is SGHNT, CDR2 YYREEE, per germline (reference sequence). The CDR3 consists of 14 residues. The CDR3 DNA is TGTGCCAGCAGCTCCTCGGGACAGACCTCCGAGCAGTACTTC. It codes for CASSSSGQTSEQYF.

The rearrangement joins TRBV27 to TRBJ1-2; TRBD1 matches at 7 bases. This CDR3 comprises 15 residues. V lost 5 bases and J lost 7; bases outside the gene matches: 13. Per the germline V gene, CDR1 is MNHEY and CDR2 is SMNVEV (reference sequence). The CDR3 reads CASSPDQQGFAGYTF. CDR3 coding DNA: TGTGCCAGCAGTCCAGACCAACAGGGGTTTGCTGGCTACACCTTC.

The chain couples TRBV7-9 to TRBJ2-7, with D possibly TRBD1 on 6 matching bases. Looked up from germline, CDR1 is SEHNR and CDR2 is FQNEAQ (reference sequence). V shed 5 bases and J shed 2 bases, with 16 bases lying between them. The CDR3 length is 15 residues. This CDR3 reads CASSEEAQGAYEQYF. Written as DNA, the CDR3 is TGTGCCAGCAGCGAAGAGGCACAGGGAGCCTACGAGCAGTACTTC.

The genes are TRBV6-1 and TRBJ1-6; 9 bases agree with TRBD1. After removal of 3 bases from V and 3 bases from J, the junction contained 0 bases not matched to a gene. The CDR3 loop spans 15 amino acids. CDR1 is MNHNS and CDR2 is SASEGT in the germline V gene. The CDR3 sequence: CASSEDRGYNSPLHF. CDR3 DNA: TGTGCCAGCAGTGAGGACAGGGGCTATAATTCACCCCTCCACTTT.

For this clone: At the DNA level, this CDR3 is encoded by other sequences in the same sample as well. The chain combines TRBV27 with TRBJ1-1; TRBD1 agrees at 10 bases. Trimming took 5 bases from V and 6 from J; bases not matched to a gene: 3. Germline V gene sequence: CDR1 MNHEY, CDR2 SMNVEV (reference sequence). This CDR3 spans 13 amino acids. CDR3 sequence reads: CASSPGTGAEAFF. The CDR3 bases are TGTGCCAGCAGTCCAGGGACAGGGGCTGAAGCTTTCTTT.

On this clone: The sample holds other DNA sequences that translate to the same CDR3. This chain connects TRBV5-6 to TRBJ1-1; D is uncertain. Between the trimmed V and J ends, which lost 1 base and 4 bases, there was a span of 2 bases. The length of the CDR3 is 11 residues. CDR1 is SGHDT, CDR2 YYEEEE, per germline. CDR3 DNA: TGTGCCAGCAGCTTGTCCACTGAAGCTTTCTTT. The encoded protein is CASSLSTEAFF.

This clone was seen once. This chain uses TRBV10-2 with TRBJ2-1; 8 bases are shared with TRBD2. The trim removed 11 bases at V and 6 bases at J, leaving 9 bases unmatched. The CDR3 length is 13 residues. Germline assignment: CDR1 WSHSY and CDR2 SAAADI. As DNA, the CDR3 is TGCGCCGCCGGGGGGGTCCGGGGCAATGAGCAGTTCTTC. It yields the protein CAAGGVRGNEQFF.

V gene TRBV6-1 combines with J gene TRBJ2-7; 7 bases map to TRBD2. Germline V gene lookup returns CDR1 MNHNS and CDR2 SASEGT. The CDR3 extends over 15 amino acids. J was trimmed by 2 bases and V by 2 bases; bases with no gene match: 6. The CDR3 DNA sequence: TGTGCCAGCAGTGAATCTACTAGCGCTACCTACGAGCAGTACTTC. The encoded protein is CASSESTSATYEQYF.

J is TRBJ2-7 and V is TRBV6-5; tentative D call: TRBD1 (6 bases). The CDR3 is made up of 16 amino acids. Germline V gives CDR1 MNHEY, CDR2 SVGAGI. The germline V and J ends were trimmed by 0 bases and 1 base, with 13 bases remaining between them. CDR3 DNA: TGTGCCAGCAGTTACTCGCAGGGGCGCGTATCCTACGAGCAGTACTTC. Translating gives CASSYSQGRVSYEQYF.

V usage is TRBV4-1 and J usage is TRBJ2-7; D may be TRBD1 or TRBD2 (6 bases each). The length of the CDR3 is 14 residues. The germline V gene has CDR1 MGHRA and CDR2 YSYEKL. Trimming removed 1 base from V and 5 bases from J, with 12 bases in between. The CDR3 region is CASSQVPGAHEQYF. CDR3 coding DNA: TGCGCCAGCAGCCAAGTTCCGGGGGCCCACGAGCAGTACTTC.

This chain uses TRBV13 with TRBJ1-2; D possibly corresponds to TRBD1 (5 bases). The CDR3 has 12 residues. The V and J ends lost 3 bases and 8 bases respectively, with 10 bases between them. The germline CDR1 and CDR2 sequences are PRHDT and FYEKMQ (reference sequence). The CDR3 region has the DNA TGTGCCAGCAGCTTTCAGGGTCAAGGCTACACCTTC. Its protein is CASSFQGQGYTF.